This entry lists 3 T cell receptor beta chains sequenced from one sample in a study of cytomegalovirus exposure and HLA in healthy donors. Generated by immunoSEQ multiplex PCR, the TCRdb table keeps only in-frame clones and is missing some. The table has about 250,000 clones, roughly 87% seen once. The sample taken for sequencing was PBMCs. These receptors were taken from a man between 18 and 29 years old in good health and CMV-seropositive.

V is TRBV4-1 and J is TRBJ2-7, with 7 bases aligning to TRBD2. After removal of 1 base from V and 0 bases from J, the junction contained 6 bases not matched to a gene. Germline V CDR1 and CDR2: MGHRA, YSYEKL. The CDR3 runs to 16 residues. The CDR3 loop is CASSQGQGGGSYEQYF. Written as DNA, the CDR3 is TGCGCCAGCAGCCAAGGCCAGGGCGGGGGCTCCTACGAGCAGTACTTC.

J is TRBJ2-1 and V is TRBV13; D is ambiguous. The CDR3 totals 13 residues. CDR1 and CDR2 from the germline V gene are PRHDT and FYEKMQ (reference sequence). The ends were cut back, 5 bases at V and 2 bases at J, with 7 bases in the middle. CDR3 residues: CASSPPPYNEQFF. Here the CDR3 DNA reads TGTGCCAGCAGCCCTCCCCCCTACAATGAGCAGTTCTTC. Using reference TRBV13 and TRBJ2-1 for the parts outside the CDR3, the full variable domain is AAGVIQSPRHLIKEKRETATLKCYPIPRHDTVYWYQQGPGQDPQFLISFYEKMQSDKGSIPDRFSAQQFSDYHSELNMSSLELGDSALYFCASSPPPYNEQFFGPGTRLTVL.

V is TRBV19 and J is TRBJ1-2; TRBD1 aligns across 9 bases. With V trimmed by 5 bases and J by 7 bases, 8 bases remained unmatched. The germline V gene encodes CDR1 LNHDA and CDR2 SQIVND (reference sequence). CDR3 length equals 14 residues. The CDR3 loop is CASSWPGQGFGYTF. In nucleotides, the CDR3 is TGTGCCAGTAGTTGGCCGGGACAGGGATTTGGCTACACCTTC. The entire variable domain, with the rest obtained from reference TRBV19 and TRBJ1-2, is as follows: DGGITQSPKYLFRKEGQNVTLSCEQNLNHDAMYWYRQDPGQGLRLIYYSQIVNDFQKGDIAEGYSVSREKKESFPLTVTSAQKNPTAFYLCASSWPGQGFGYTFGSGTRLTVV.